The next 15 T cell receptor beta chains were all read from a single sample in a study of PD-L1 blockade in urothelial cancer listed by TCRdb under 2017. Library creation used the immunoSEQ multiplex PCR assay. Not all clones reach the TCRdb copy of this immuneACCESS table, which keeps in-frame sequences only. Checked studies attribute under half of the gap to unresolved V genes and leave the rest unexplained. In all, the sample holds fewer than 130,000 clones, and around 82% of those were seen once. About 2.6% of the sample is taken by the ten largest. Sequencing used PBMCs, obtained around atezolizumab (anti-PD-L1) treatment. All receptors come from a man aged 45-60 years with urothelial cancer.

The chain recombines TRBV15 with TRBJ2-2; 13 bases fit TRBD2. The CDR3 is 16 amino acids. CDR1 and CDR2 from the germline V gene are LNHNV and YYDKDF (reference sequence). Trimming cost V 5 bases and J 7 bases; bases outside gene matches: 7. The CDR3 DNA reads TGTGCCACCAGCGGACAGACTAGCGGGAGGTTCGGGGAGCTGTTTTTT. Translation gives CATSGQTSGRFGELFF.

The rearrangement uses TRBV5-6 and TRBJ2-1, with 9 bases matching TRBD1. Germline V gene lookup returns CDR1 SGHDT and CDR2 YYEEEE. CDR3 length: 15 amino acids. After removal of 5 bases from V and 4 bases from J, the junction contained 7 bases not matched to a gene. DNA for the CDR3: TGTGCCAGCAGTTGGGGACAGGGAGTTTACAATGAGCAGTTCTTC. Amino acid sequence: CASSWGQGVYNEQFF.

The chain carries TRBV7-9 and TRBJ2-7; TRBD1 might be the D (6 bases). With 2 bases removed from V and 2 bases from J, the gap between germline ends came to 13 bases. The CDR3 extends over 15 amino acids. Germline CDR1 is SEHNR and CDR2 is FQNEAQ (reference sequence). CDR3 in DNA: TGTGCCAGCAGCTTATATCACAGGGATACCTACGAGCAGTACTTC. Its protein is CASSLYHRDTYEQYF.

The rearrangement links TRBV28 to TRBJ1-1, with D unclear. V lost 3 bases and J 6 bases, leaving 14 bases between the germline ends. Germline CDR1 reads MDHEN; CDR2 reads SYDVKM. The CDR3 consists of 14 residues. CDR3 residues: CASSFLARVPEAFF. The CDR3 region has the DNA TGTGCCAGCAGTTTTCTCGCAAGAGTCCCTGAAGCTTTCTTT.

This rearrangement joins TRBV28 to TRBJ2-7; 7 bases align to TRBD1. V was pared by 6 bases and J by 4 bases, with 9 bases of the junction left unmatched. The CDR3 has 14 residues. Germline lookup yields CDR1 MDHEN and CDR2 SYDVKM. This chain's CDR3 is CASSLKGGQYEQYF. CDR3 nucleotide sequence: TGTGCCAGCAGCCTTAAAGGGGGCCAATACGAGCAGTACTTC. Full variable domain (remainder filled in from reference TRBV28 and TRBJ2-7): DVKVTQSSRYLVKRTGEKVFLECVQDMDHENMFWYRQDPGLGLRLIYFSYDVKMKEKGDIPEGYSVSREKKERFSLILESASTNQTSMYLCASSLKGGQYEQYFGPGTRLTVT.

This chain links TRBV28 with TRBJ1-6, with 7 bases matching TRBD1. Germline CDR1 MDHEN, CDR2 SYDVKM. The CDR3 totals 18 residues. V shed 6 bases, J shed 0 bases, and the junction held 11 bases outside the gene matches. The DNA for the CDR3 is TGTGCCAGCAGCTCCGGACAGGCCGAAAGCTCCTATAATTCACCCCTCCACTTT. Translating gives CASSSGQAESSYNSPLHF.

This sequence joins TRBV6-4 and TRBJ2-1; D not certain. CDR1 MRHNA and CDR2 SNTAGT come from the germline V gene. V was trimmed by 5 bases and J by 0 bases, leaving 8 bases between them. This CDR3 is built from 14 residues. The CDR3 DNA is TGTGCCAGCAGTCCAACTTACTCCTACAATGAGCAGTTCTTC. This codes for CASSPTYSYNEQFF.

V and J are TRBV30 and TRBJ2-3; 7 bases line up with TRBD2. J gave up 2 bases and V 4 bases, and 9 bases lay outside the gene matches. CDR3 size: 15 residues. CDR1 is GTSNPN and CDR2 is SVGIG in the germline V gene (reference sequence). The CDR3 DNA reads TGTGCCTGGAAACAGACTAGCAGTTCCACAGATACGCAGTATTTT. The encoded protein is CAWKQTSSSTDTQYF. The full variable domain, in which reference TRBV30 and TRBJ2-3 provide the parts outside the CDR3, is SQTIHQWPATLVQPVGSPLSLECTVEGTSNPNLYWYRQAAGRGLQLLFYSVGIGQISSEVPQNLSASRPQDRQFILSSKKLLLSDSGFYLCAWKQTSSSTDTQYFGPGTRLTVL.

CDR3 coding DNA: TGTGCCAGCACCGAGATGAGCTCTGGAAACACCATATATTTT. Its protein product is CASTEMSSGNTIYF. The rearrangement joins TRBV2 to TRBJ1-3; D call uncertain. Germline CDR1 and CDR2: SNHLY and FYNNEI. There are 14 residues in the CDR3. V shed 7 bases and J shed 0 bases, with 10 bases lying between them.

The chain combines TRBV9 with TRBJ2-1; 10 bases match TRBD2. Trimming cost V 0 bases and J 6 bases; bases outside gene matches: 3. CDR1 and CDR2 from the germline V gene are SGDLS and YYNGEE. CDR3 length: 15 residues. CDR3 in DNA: TGTGCCAGCAGCGTAGCGGGACTAGCGAGCAATGAGCAGTTCTTC. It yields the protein CASSVAGLASNEQFF.

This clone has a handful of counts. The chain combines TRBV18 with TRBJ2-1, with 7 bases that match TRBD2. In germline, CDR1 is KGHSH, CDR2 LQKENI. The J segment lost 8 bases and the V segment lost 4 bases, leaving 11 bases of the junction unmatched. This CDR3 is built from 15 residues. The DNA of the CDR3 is TGTGCCAGCTCACTTGATAGGACTAGAACCTATGAGCAGTTCTTC. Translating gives CASSLDRTRTYEQFF.

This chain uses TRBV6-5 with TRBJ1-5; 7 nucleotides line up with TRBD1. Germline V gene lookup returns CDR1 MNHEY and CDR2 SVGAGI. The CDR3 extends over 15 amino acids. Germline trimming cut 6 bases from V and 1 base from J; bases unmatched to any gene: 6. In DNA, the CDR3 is TGTGCCAGCAGACCCACAGGGGTCAGCAATCAGCCCCAGCATTTT. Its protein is CASRPTGVSNQPQHF.

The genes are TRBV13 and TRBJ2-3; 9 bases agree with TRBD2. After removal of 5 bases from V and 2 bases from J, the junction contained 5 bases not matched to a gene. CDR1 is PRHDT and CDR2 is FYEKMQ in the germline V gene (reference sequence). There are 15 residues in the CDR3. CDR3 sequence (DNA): TGTGCCAGCAGCGTGACTAGCGGTTACACAGATACGCAGTATTTT. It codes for CASSVTSGYTDTQYF. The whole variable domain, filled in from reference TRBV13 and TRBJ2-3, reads AAGVIQSPRHLIKEKRETATLKCYPIPRHDTVYWYQQGPGQDPQFLISFYEKMQSDKGSIPDRFSAQQFSDYHSELNMSSLELGDSALYFCASSVTSGYTDTQYFGPGTRLTVL.

The CDR3 sequence is CASRGRTGGGQPQHF. The CDR3 nucleotides read TGTGCCAGCAGGGGACGGACAGGGGGCGGTCAGCCCCAGCATTTT. The chain recombines TRBV2 with TRBJ1-5, with 11 bases matching TRBD1. The CDR3 has 15 residues. Germline V lookup: CDR1 SNHLY, CDR2 FYNNEI. J lost 6 bases, V lost 6 bases, and 7 bases had no gene match.

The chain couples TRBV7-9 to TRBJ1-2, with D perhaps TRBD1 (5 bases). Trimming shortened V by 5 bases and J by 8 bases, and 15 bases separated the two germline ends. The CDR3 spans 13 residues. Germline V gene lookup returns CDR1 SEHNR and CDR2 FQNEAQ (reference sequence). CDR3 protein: CASSPTTAGGYTF. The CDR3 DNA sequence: TGTGCCAGCAGCCCAACGACAGCGGGCGGCTACACCTTC.